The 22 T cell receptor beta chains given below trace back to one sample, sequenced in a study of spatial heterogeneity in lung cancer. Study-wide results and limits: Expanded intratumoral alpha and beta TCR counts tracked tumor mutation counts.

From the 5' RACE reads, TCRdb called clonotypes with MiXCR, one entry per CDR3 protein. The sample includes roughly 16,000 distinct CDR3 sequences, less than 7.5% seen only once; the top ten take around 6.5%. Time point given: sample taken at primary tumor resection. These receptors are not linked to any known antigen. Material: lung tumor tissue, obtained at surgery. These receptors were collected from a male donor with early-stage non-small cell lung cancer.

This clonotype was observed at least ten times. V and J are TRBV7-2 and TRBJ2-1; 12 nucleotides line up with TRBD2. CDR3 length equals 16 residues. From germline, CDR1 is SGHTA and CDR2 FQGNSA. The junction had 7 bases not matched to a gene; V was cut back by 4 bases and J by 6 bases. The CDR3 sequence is CASSSRTSGIPNEQFF. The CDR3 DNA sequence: TGTGCCAGCAGCTCGAGGACTAGCGGGATCCCCAATGAGCAGTTCTTC.

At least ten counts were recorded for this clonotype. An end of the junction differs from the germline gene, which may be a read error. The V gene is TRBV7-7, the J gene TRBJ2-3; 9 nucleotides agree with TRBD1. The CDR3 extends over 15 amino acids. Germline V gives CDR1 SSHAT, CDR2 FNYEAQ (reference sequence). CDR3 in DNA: TGTGCTAGCAGCTCCGGGACAGGGCGTGCAGATACGCAGTATTTT. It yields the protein CASSSGTGRADTQYF. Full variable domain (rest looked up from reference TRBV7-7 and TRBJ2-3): GAGVSQSPRYKVTKRGQDVTLRCDPISSHATLYWYQQALGQGPEFLTYFNYEAQPDKSGLPSDRFSAERPEGSISTLTIQRTEQRDSAMYRCASSSGTGRADTQYFGPGTRLTVL.

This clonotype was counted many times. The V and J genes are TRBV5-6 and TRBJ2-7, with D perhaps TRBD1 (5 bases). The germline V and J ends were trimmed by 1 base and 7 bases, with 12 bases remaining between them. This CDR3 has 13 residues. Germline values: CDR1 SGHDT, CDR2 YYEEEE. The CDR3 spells CASSLYGAVEQYF. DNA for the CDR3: TGTGCCAGCAGCTTGTATGGGGCGGTTGAGCAGTACTTC.

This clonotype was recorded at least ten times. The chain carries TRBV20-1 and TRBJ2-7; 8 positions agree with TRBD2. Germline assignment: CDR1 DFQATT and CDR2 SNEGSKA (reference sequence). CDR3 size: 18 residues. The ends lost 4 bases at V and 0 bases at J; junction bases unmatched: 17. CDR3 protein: CSANGQWSGGSSSYEQYF. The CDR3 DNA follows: TGCAGTGCTAACGGTCAGTGGAGCGGGGGTTCCAGCTCCTACGAGCAGTACTTC.

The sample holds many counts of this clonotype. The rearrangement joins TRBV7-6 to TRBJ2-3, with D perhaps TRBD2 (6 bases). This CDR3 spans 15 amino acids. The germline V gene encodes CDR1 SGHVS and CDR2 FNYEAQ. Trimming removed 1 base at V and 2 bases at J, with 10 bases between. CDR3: CASSLVAGYTDTQYF. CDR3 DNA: TGTGCCAGCAGCTTAGTTGCGGGGTACACAGATACGCAGTATTTT.

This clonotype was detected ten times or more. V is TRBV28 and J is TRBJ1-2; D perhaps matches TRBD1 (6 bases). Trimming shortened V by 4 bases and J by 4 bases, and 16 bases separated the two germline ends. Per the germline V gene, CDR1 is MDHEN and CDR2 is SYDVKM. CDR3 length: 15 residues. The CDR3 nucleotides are TGTGCCAGCAGTTCAGTGGGGGGCGCGGGCTATGGCTACACCTTC. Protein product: CASSSVGGAGYGYTF.

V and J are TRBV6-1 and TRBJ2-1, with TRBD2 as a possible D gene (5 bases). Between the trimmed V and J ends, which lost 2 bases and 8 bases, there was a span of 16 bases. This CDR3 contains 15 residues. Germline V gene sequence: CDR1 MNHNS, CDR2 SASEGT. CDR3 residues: CASSEIALRADEQFF. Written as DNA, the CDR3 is TGTGCCAGCAGTGAAATAGCGTTGAGGGCAGATGAGCAGTTCTTC.

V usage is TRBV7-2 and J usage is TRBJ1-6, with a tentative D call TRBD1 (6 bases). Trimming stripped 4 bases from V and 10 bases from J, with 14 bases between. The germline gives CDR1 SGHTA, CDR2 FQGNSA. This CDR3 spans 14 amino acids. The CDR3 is CASSYGTLKSPLHF. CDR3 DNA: TGTGCCAGCAGCTACGGGACACTTAAATCACCCCTCCACTTT.

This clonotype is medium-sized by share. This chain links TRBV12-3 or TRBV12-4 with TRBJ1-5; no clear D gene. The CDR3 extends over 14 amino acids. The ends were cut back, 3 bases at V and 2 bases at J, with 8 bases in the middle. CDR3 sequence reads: CASSLEGGNQPQHF. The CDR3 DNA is TGTGCCAGCAGTTTGGAGGGTGGCAATCAGCCCCAGCATTTT.

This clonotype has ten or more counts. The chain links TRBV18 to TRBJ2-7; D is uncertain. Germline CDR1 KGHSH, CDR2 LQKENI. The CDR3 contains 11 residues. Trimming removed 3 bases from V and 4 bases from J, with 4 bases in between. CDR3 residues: CASSPGYEQYF. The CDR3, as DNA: TGTGCCAGCTCACCGGGGTACGAGCAGTACTTC.

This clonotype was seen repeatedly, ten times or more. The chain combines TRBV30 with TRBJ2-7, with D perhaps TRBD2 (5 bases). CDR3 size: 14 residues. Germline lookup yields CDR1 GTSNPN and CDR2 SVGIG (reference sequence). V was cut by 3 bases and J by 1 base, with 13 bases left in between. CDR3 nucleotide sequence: TGTGCCTGGAGCAGAGGGCGCCGGTCCTACGAGCAGTACTTC. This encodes CAWSRGRRSYEQYF.

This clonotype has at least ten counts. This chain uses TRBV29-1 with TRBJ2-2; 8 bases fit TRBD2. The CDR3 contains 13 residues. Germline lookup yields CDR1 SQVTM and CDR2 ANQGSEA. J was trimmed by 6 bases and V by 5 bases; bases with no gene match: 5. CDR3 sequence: CSVLTTSAGELFF. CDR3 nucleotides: TGCAGCGTTCTGACGACTAGCGCCGGGGAGCTGTTTTTT.

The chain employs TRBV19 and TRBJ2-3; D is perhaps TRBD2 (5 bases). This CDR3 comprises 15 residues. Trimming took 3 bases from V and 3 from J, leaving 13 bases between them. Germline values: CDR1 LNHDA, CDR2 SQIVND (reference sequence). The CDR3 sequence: CASSISGVVTDTQYF. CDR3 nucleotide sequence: TGTGCCAGTAGTATTTCCGGGGTTGTTACAGATACGCAGTATTTT.

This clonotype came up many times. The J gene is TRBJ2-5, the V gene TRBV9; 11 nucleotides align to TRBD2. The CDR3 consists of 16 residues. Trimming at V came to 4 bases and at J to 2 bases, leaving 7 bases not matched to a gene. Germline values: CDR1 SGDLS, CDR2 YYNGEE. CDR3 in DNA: TGTGCCAGCAGCAAGACGACTAGCGGGGTACAAGAGACCCAGTACTTC. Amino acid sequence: CASSKTTSGVQETQYF.

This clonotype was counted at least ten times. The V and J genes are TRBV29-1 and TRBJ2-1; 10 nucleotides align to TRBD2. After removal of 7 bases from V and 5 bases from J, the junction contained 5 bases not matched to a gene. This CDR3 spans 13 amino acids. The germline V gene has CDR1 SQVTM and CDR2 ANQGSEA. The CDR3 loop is CSGAGTSDNEQFF. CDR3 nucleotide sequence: TGCAGCGGAGCCGGGACTAGCGACAATGAGCAGTTCTTC.

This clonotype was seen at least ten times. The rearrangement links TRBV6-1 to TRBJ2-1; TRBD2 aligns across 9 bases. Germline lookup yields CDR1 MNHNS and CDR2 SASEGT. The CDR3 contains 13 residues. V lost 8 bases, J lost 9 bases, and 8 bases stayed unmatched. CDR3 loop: CASLGLAGTEQFF. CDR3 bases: TGTGCCAGCTTAGGGCTAGCGGGAACTGAGCAGTTCTTC.

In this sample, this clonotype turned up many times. DNA of the CDR3: TGTGCCAGCAGCTTGGGCGGACCCTACGAGCAGTACTTC. It specifies CASSLGGPYEQYF. The chain recombines TRBV5-8 with TRBJ2-7; the D is unclear. CDR3 size: 13 residues. Germline assignment: CDR1 SGHTS and CDR2 YDEGEE. Trimming took 0 bases from V and 2 from J, leaving 6 bases between them.

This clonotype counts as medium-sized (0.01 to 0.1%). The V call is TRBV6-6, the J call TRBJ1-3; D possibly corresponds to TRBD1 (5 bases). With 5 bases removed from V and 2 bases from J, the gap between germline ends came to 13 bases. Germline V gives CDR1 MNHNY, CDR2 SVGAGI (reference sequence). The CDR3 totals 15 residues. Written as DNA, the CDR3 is TGTGCCAGCAGTAAAGGACATTTTGCTGGAAACACCATATATTTT. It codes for CASSKGHFAGNTIYF.

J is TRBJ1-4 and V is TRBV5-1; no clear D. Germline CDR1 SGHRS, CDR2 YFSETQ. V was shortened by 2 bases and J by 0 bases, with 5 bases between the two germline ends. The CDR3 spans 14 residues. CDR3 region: CASSLDSTNEKLFF. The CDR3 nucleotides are TGCGCCAGCAGCTTAGATTCAACTAATGAAAAACTGTTTTTT.

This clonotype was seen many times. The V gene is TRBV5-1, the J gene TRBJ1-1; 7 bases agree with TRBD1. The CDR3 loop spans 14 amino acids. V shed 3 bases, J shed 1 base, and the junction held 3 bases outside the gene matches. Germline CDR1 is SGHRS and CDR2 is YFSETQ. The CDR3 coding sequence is TGCGCCAGCAGCTCGGACAGGAAGAACACTGAAGCTTTCTTT. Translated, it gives CASSSDRKNTEAFF.

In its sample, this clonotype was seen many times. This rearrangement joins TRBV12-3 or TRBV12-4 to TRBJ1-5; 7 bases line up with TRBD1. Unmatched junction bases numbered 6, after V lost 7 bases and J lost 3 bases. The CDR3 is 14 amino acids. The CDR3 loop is CASNKQGNNQPQHF. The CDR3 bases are TGTGCCAGCAATAAACAGGGGAACAATCAGCCCCAGCATTTT.

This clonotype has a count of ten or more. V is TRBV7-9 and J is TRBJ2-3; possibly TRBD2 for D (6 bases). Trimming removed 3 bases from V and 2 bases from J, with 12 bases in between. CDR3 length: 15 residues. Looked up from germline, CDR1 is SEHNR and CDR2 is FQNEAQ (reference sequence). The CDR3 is CASSFGGSDTDTQYF. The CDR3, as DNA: TGTGCCAGCAGCTTCGGGGGTTCCGACACAGATACGCAGTATTTT.